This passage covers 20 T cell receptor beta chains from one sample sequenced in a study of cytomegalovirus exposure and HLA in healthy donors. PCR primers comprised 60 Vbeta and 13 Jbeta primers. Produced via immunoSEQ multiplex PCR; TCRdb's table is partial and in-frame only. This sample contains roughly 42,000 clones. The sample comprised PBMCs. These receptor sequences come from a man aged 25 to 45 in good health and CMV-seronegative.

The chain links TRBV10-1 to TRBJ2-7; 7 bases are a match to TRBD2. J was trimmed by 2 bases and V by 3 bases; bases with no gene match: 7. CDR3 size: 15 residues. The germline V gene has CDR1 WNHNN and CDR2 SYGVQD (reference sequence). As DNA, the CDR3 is TGCGCCAGCAGTGATGGCCCGGGACTACCCTACGAGCAGTACTTC. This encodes CASSDGPGLPYEQYF.

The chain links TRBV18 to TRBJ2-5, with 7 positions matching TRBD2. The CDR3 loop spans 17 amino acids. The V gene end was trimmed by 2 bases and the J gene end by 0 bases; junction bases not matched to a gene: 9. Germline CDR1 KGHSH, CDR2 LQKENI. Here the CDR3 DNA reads TGTGCCAGCTCACCAGTTCCCGGGACTACCCACCAAGAGACCCAGTACTTC. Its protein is CASSPVPGTTHQETQYF.

This CDR3 is CASSPSTETNYGYTF. CDR3 DNA sequence: TGTGCCAGCTCACCCTCGACAGAAACTAACTATGGCTACACCTTC. The V gene is TRBV18, the J gene TRBJ1-2; possibly TRBD1 for D (5 bases). Germline loops: CDR1 KGHSH, CDR2 LQKENI. Trimming cost V 3 bases and J 0 bases, with 11 bases left between them. CDR3 size: 15 residues.

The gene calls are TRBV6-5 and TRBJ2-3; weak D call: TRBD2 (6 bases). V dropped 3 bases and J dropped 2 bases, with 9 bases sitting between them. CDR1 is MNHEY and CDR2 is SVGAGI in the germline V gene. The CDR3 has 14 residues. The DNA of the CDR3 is TGTGCCAGCAGTTATATAGCGGCCACAGATACGCAGTATTTT. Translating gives CASSYIAATDTQYF.

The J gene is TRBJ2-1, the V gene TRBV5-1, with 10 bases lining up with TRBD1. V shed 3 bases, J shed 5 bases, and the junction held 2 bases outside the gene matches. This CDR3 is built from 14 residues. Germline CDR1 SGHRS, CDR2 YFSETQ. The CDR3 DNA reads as TGCGCCAGCAGCTCCGGGACAGGGGACAATGAGCAGTTCTTC. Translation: CASSSGTGDNEQFF.

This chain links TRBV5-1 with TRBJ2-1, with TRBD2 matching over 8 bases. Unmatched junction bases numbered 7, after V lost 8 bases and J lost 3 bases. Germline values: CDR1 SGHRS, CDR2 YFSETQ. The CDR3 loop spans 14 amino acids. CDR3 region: CASQAGDSYNEQFF. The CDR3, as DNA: TGCGCCAGTCAAGCGGGAGATAGCTACAATGAGCAGTTCTTC.

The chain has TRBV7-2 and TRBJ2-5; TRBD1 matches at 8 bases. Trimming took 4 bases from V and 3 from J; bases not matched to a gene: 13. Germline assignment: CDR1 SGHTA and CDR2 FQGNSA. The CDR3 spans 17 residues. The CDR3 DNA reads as TGTGCCAGCAGCTACGGGCAGGGGGCCGGATTAAAAGAGACCCAGTACTTC. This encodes CASSYGQGAGLKETQYF.

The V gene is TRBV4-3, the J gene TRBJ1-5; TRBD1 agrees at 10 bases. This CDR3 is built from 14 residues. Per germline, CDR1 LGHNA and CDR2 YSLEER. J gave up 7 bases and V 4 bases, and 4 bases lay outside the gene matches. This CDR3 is CASSRGQGEQPQHF. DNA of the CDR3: TGCGCCAGCAGCCGAGGACAGGGGGAACAGCCCCAGCATTTT.

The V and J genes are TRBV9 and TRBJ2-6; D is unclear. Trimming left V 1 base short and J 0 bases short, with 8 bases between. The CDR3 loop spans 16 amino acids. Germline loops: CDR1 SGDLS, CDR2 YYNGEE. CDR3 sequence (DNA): TGTGCCAGCAGCGTAATCCCAGGCTCTGGGGCCAACGTCCTGACTTTC. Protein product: CASSVIPGSGANVLTF.

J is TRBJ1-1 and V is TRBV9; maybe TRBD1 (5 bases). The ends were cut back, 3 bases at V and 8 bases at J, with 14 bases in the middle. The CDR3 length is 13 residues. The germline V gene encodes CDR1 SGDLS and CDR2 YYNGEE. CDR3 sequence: CASSAGGRGEAFF. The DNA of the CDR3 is TGTGCCAGCAGCGCCGGCGGGAGGGGCGAAGCTTTCTTT.

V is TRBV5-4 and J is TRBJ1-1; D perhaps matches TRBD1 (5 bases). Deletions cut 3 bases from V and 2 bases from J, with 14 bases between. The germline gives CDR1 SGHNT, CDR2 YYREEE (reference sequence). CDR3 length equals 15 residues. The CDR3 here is CASSSPREGNTEAFF. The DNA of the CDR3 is TGTGCCAGCAGCTCCCCCAGGGAGGGCAACACTGAAGCTTTCTTT.

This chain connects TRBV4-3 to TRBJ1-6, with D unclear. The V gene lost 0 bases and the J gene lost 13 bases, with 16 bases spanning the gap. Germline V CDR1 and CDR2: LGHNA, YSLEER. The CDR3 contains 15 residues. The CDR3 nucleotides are TGCGCCAGCAGCCAAGAATATCAGCCGGGTTTTCCCCTCCACTTT. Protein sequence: CASSQEYQPGFPLHF.

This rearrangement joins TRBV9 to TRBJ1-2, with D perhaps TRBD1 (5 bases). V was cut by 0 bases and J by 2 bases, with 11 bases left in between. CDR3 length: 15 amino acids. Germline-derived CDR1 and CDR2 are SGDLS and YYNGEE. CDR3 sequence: CASSVEGDYNYGYTF. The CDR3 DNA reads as TGTGCCAGCAGCGTAGAAGGGGATTACAACTATGGCTACACCTTC. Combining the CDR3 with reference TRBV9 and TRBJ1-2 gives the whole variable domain DSGVTQTPKHLITATGQRVTLRCSPRSGDLSVYWYQQSLDQGLQFLIQYYNGEERAKGNILERFSAQQFPDLHSELNLSSLELGDSALYFCASSVEGDYNYGYTFGSGTRLTVV.

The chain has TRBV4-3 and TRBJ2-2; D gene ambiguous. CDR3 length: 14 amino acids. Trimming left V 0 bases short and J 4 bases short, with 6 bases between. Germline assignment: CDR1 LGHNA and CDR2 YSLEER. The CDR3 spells CASSQDYGTGELFF. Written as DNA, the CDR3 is TGCGCCAGCAGCCAAGATTACGGCACCGGGGAGCTGTTTTTT.

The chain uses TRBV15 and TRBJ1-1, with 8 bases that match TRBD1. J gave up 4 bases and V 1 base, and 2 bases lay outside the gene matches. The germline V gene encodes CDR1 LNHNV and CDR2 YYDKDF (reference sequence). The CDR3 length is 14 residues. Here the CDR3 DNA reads TGTGCCACCAGCAGAGGTCAGGGGGCCACTGAAGCTTTCTTT. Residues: CATSRGQGATEAFF.

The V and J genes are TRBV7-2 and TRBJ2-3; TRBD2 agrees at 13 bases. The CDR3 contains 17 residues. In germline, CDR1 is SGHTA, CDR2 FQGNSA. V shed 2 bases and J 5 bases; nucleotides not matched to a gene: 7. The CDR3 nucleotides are TGTGCCAGCAGCTTAAGAGGAACTAGCGGGAGGGGAGATACGCAGTATTTT. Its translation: CASSLRGTSGRGDTQYF.

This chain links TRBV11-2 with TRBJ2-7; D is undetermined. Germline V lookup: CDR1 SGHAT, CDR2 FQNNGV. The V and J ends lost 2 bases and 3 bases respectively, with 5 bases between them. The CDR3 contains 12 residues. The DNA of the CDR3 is TGTGCCAGCAGCTTAACCGGCTACGAGCAGTACTTC. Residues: CASSLTGYEQYF.

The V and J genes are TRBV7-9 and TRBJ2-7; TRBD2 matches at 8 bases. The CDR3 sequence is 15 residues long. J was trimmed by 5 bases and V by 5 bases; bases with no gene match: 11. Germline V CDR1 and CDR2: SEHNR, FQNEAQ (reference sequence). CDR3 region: CASSPAASGLHEQYF. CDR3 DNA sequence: TGTGCCAGCAGCCCGGCGGCTAGCGGGTTGCACGAGCAGTACTTC.

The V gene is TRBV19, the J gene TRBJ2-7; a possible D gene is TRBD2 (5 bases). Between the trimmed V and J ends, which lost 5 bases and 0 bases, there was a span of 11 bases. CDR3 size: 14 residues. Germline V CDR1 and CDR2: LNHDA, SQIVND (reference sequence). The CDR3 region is CASSRTLSSYEQYF. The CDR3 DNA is TGTGCCAGTAGTCGGACTCTTAGCTCCTACGAGCAGTACTTC.

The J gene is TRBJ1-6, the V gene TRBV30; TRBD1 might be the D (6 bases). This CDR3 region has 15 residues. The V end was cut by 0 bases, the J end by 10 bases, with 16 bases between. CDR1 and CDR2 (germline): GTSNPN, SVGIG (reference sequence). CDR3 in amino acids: CAWSVPTGRDSPLHF. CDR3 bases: TGTGCCTGGAGTGTCCCTACAGGGAGAGACTCACCCCTCCACTTT.